This TCR beta chain is drawn from a study of glioma-infiltrating T cells. Whole-study findings and limits: Gliomas, especially low-grade, showed above-expected tissue-blood divergence; non-neoplastic patients showed below.

TCR alpha and beta CDR3 regions were amplified from RNA using iRepertoire nested multiplex PCR. TCRdb re-called the multiplex PCR reads through MiXCR, storing one row per CDR3 protein. In the table there are about 190,000 distinct CDR3 sequences, around 32% of which are singletons. Germline CDR1 MNHEY, CDR2 SVGEGT. The CDR3 length is 14 residues. V lost 6 bases and J lost 2, with 11 bases in between. This clonotype was seen at least ten times. What it binds is unknown. J is TRBJ1-5 and V is TRBV6-2 or TRBV6-3; D remains unclear. The TCR comes from a human donor with low-grade glioma or glioblastoma, undergoing nonglioma brain surgery, or in good health (not recorded which). Sequences were obtained from glioma tissue, nonneoplastic brain tissue, or PBMCs (not recorded which). The CDR3 loop reads CASSPEAGNQPQHF. CDR3 nucleotide sequence: TGTGCCAGCAGCCCTGAGGCAGGCAATCAGCCCCAGCATTTT.